The present TCR beta chain was sequenced within a study of cytotoxic CD8 clonotypes in ibrutinib-treated CLL. Notes on the study in general: Baseline values of clonality outstripped age-matched healthy donors and followed circulating CD8+ T-cell counts.

Target depth was 1 in 200,000 to 1 in 1 million T cells, about 10x per clonotype. Data came from immunoSEQ multiplex PCR; TCRdb stores just in-frame clones and leaves some out. Of about 140,000 clones detected, 60% to 85% appear once; the ten largest clones hold 25% to 30%. This CDR3 comprises 14 residues. Germline V gene lookup returns CDR1 MNHEY and CDR2 SVGAGI. After removal of 5 bases from V and 4 bases from J, the junction contained 7 bases not matched to a gene. Comments on this clone: Antigen specificity is unknown.

V and J are TRBV6-5 and TRBJ2-7; 8 positions agree with TRBD2. The sample in question was PBMCs, obtained after 12 months of ibrutinib treatment. This clonotype was sampled from a human donor with chronic lymphocytic leukemia. CDR3 sequence: CASSPSGSLYEQYF. The DNA for the CDR3 is TGTGCCAGCAGTCCAAGCGGGAGTTTGTACGAGCAGTACTTC.